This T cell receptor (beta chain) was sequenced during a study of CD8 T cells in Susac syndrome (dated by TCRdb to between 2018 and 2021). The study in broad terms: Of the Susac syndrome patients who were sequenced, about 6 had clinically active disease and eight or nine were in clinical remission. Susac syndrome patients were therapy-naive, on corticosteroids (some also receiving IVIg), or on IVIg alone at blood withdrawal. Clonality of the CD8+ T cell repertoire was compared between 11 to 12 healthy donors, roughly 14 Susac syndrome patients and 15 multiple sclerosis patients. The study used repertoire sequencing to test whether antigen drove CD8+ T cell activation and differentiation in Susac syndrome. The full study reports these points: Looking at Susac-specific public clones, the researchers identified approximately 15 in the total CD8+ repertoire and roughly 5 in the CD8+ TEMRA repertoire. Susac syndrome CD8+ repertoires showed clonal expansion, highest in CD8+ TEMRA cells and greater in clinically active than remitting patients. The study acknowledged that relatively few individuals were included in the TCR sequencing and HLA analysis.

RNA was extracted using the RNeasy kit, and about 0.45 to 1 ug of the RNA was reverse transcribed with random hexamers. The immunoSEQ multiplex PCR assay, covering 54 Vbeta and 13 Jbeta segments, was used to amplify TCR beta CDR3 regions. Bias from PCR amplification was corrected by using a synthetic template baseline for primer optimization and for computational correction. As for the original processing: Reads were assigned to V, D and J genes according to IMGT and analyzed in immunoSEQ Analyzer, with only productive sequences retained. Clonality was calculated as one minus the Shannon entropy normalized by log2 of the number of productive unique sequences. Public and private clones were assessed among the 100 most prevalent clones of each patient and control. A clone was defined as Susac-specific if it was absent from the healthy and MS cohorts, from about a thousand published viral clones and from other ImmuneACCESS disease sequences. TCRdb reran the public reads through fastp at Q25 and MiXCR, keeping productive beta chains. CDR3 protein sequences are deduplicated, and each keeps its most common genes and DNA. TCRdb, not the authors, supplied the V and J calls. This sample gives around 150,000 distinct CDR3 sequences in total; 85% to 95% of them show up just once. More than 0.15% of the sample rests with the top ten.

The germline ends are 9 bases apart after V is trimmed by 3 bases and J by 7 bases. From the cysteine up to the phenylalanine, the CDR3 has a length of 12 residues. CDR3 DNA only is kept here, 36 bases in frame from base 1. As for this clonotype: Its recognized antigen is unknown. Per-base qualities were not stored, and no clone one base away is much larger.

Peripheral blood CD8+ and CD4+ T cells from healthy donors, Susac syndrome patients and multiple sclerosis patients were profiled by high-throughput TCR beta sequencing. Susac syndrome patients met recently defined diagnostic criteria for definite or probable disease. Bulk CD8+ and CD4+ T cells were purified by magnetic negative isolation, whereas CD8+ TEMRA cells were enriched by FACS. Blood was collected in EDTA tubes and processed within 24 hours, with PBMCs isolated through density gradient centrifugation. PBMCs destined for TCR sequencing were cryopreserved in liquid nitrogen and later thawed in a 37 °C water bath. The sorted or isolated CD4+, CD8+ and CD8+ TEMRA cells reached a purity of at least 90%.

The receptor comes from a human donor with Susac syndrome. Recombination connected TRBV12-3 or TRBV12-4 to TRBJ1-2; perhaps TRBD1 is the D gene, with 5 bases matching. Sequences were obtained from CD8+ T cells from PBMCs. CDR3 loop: CASSFEGLGYTF. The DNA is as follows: TGTGCCAGCAGTTTCGAGGGGCTTGGCTACACCTTC.